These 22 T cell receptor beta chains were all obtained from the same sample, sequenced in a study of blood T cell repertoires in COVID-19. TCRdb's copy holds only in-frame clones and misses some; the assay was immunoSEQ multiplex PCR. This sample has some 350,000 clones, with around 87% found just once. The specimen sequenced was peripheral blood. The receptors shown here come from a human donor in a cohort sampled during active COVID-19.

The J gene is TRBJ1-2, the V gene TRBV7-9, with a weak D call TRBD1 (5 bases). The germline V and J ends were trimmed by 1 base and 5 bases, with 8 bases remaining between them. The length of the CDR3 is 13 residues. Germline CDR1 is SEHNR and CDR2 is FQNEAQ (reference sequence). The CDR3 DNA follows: TGTGCCAGCAGCTTAGAGGGGCGTTATGGCTACACCTTC. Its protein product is CASSLEGRYGYTF.

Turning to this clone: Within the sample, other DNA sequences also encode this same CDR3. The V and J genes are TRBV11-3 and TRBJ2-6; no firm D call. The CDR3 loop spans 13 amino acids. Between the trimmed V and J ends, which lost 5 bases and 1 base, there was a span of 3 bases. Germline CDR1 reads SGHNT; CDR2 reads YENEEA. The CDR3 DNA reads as TGTGCCAGCAGCCCATCTGGGGCCAACGTCCTGACTTTC. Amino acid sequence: CASSPSGANVLTF.

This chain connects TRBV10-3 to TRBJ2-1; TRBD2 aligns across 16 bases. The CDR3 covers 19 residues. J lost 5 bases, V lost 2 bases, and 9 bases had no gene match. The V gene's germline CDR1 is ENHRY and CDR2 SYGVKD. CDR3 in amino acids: CAISETGTSGRVLNNEQFF. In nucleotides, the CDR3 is TGTGCCATCAGTGAGACCGGGACTAGCGGGAGGGTATTGAACAATGAGCAGTTCTTC.

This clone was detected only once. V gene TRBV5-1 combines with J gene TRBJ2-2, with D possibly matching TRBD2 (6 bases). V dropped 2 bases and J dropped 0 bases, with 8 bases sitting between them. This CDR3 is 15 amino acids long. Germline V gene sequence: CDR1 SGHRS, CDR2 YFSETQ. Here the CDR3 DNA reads TGCGCCAGCAGCTTTTCGGGGGCGAACACCGGGGAGCTGTTTTTT. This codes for CASSFSGANTGELFF.

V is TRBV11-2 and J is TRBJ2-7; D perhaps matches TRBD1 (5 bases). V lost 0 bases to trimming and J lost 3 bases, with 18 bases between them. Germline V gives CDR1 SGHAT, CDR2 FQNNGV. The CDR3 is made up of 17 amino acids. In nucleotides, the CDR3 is TGTGCCAGCAGCTTAGATCAGGGTGGGGAAAAGGGCTACGAGCAGTACTTC. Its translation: CASSLDQGGEKGYEQYF. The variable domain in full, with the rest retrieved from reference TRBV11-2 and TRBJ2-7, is EAGVAQSPRYKIIEKRQSVAFWCNPISGHATLYWYQQILGQGPKLLIQFQNNGVVDDSQLPKDRFSAERLKGVDSTLKIQPAKLEDSAVYLCASSLDQGGEKGYEQYFGPGTRLTVT.

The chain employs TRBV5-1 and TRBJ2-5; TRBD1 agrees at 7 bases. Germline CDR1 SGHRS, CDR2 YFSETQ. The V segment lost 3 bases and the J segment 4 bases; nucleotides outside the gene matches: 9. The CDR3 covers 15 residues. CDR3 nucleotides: TGCGCCAGCAGCTGGAACAGGGGCGTGGGAGAGACCCAGTACTTC. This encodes CASSWNRGVGETQYF. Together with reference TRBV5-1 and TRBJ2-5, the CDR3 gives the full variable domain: KAGVTQTPRYLIKTRGQQVTLSCSPISGHRSVSWYQQTPGQGLQFLFEYFSETQRNKGNFPGRFSGRQFSNSRSEMNVSTLELGDSALYLCASSWNRGVGETQYFGPGTRLLVL.

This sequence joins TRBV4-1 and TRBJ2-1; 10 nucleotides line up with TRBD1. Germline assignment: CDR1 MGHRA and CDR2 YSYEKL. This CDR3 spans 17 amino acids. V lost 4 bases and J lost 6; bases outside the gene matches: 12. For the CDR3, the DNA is TGCGCCAGCAGCCGCATAAAGTCCGGGACAGGGGCCAATGAGCAGTTCTTC. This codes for CASSRIKSGTGANEQFF.

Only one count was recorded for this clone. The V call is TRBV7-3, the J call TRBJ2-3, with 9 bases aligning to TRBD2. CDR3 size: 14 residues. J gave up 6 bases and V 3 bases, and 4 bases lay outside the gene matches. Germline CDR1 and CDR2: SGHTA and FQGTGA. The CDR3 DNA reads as TGTGCCAGCAGCTTTAGCGGGAGCTTGGATACGCAGTATTTT. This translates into CASSFSGSLDTQYF.

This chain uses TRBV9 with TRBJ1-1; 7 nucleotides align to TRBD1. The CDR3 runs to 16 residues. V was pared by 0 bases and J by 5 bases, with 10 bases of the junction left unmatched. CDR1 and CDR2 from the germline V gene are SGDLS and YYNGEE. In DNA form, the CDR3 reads TGTGCCAGCAGCGTAGGTAGAGGGGGCGCGGGAACTGAAGCTTTCTTT. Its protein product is CASSVGRGGAGTEAFF.

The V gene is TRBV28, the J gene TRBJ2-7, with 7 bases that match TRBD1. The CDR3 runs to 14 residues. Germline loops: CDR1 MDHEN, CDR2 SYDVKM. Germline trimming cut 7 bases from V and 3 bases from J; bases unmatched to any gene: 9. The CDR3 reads CASTVQGSIYEQYF. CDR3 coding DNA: TGTGCCAGCACCGTACAGGGGTCCATCTACGAGCAGTACTTC.

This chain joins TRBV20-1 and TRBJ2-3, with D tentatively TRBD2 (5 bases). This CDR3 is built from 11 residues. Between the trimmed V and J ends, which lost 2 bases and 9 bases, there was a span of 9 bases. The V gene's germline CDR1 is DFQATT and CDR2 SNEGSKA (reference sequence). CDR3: CSARPAGTQYF. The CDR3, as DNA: TGCAGTGCTAGACCCGCGGGCACGCAGTATTTT.

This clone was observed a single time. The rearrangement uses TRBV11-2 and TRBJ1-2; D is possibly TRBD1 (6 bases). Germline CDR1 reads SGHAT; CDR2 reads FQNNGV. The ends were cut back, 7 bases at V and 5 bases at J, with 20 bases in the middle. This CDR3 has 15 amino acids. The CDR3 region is CASTPQGNAIYGYTF. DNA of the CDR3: TGTGCCAGCACCCCGCAGGGGAATGCTATTTATGGCTACACCTTC.

CDR3 residues: CASSLISYEQYF. Written as DNA, the CDR3 is TGTGCCAGCAGTTTAATATCGTACGAGCAGTACTTC. The chain combines TRBV28 with TRBJ2-7; D gene ambiguous. The CDR3 runs 12 residues. V dropped 2 bases and J dropped 4 bases, with 6 bases sitting between them. Germline CDR1 is MDHEN and CDR2 is SYDVKM. Drawing the rest from reference TRBV28 and TRBJ2-7, the complete variable domain is DVKVTQSSRYLVKRTGEKVFLECVQDMDHENMFWYRQDPGLGLRLIYFSYDVKMKEKGDIPEGYSVSREKKERFSLILESASTNQTSMYLCASSLISYEQYFGPGTRLTVT.

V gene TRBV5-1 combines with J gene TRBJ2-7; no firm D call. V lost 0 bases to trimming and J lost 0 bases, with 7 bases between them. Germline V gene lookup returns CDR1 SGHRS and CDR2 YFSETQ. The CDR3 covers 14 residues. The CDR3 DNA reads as TGCGCCAGCAGCTTGGACGCGCCCTCCTACGAGCAGTACTTC. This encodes CASSLDAPSYEQYF.

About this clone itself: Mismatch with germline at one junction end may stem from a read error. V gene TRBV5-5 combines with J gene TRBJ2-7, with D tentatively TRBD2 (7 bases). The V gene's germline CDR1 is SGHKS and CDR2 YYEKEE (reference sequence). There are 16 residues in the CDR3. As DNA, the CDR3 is TGTGCCCGCAGCCGACCGGGGGGCGGGGGTCCCTACGAGCAGTACTTC. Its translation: CARSRPGGGGPYEQYF. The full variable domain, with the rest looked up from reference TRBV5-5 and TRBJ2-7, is DAGVTQSPTHLIKTRGQQVTLRCSPISGHKSVSWYQQVLGQGPQFIFQYYEKEERGRGNFPDRFSARQFPNYSSELNVNALLLGDSALYLCARSRPGGGGPYEQYFGPGTRLTVT.

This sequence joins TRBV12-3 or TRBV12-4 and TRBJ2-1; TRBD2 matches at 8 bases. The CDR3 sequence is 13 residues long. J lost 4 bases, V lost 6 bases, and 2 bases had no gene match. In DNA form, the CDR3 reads TGTGCCAGCAGGGGACTAGAATACAATGAGCAGTTCTTC. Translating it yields CASRGLEYNEQFF.

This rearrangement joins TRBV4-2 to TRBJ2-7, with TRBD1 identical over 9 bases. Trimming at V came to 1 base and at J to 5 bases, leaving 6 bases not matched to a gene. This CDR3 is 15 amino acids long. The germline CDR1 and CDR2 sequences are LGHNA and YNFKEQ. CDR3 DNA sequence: TGTGCCAGCAGCCAAGGCCGGGACAGGGTCCACGAGCAGTACTTC. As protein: CASSQGRDRVHEQYF.

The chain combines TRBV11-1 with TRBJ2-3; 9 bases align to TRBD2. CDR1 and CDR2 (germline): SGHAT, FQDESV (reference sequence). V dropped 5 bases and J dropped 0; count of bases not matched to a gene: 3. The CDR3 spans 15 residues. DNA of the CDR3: TGTGCCAGCAGCAGACTAGCGGAGAGCACAGATACGCAGTATTTT. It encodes CASSRLAESTDTQYF.

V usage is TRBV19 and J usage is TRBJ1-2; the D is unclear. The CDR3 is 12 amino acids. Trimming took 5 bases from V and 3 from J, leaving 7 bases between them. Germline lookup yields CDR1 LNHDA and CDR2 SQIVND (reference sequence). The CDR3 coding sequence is TGTGCCAGTAGTCCCCAGTACTATGGCTACACCTTC. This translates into CASSPQYYGYTF.

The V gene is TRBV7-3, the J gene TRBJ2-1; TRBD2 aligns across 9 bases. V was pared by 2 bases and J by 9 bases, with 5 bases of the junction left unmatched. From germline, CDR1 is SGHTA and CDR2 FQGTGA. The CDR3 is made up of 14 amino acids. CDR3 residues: CASSLETSGGEQFF. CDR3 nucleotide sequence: TGTGCCAGCAGCTTAGAGACTAGCGGCGGTGAGCAGTTCTTC.

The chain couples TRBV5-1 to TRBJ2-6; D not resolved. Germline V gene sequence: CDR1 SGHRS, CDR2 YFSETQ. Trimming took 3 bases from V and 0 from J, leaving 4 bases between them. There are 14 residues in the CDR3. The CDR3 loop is CASSWSSGANVLTF. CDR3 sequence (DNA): TGCGCCAGCAGCTGGAGCTCTGGGGCCAACGTCCTGACTTTC.

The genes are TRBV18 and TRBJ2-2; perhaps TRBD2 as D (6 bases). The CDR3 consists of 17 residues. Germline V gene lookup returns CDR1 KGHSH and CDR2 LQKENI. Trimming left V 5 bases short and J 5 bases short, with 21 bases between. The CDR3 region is CASSFNHARESTGELFF. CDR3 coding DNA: TGTGCCAGCTCATTCAACCACGCACGGGAGTCGACCGGGGAGCTGTTTTTT.